The rows below give T cell receptor beta chains drawn from one sample of a study of T-cell memory formation after mild COVID-19. TCRdb independently ran MiXCR on the 5' RACE reads; one entry per CDR3 protein. Counted here are about 320,000 distinct CDR3 sequences, over 11% occurring once; the ten biggest clones make up 21%. The sequenced sample consisted of PBMCs or a T cell subset sorted from them (not recorded which). The receptors shown here come from a man younger than 30 who had mild COVID-19 (a few samples of this study predate the infection). Cell type and time point are not known. CDR3s include the opening cysteine and the closing phenylalanine or tryptophan. The order of the fields is J gene, V gene, D gene, clone size, CDR3 protein, CDR3 DNA. A D gene is named only where the DNA matches it firmly. Expanded clones get a size class; other rows say once, few or many, or leave the size out.

TRBJ1-5 TRBV4-2 - - CASSQDPQGSQPQHF TGTGCCAGCAGCCAAGATCCGCAGGGGAGTCAGCCCCAGCATTTT
TRBJ1-1 TRBV4-1 TRBD1 few CASSLGQWNTEAFF TGCGCCAGCAGCCTGGGACAGTGGAACACTGAAGCTTTCTTT
TRBJ2-1 TRBV19 - few CASSYPGHRISEQFF TGTGCCAGTAGTTATCCGGGACATAGGATTAGTGAGCAGTTCTTC
TRBJ1-2 TRBV7-9 - few CASSFAGSGYGYTF TGTGCCAGCAGCTTCGCAGGGAGCGGCTATGGCTACACCTTC
TRBJ2-1 TRBV5-1 TRBD2 - CASYEGGGAHEQFF TGCGCCAGCTACGAGGGCGGGGGGGCCCATGAGCAGTTCTTC
TRBJ2-1 TRBV4-1 - - CASSQPTTGPEQFF TGCGCCAGCAGCCAACCTACAACAGGGCCTGAGCAGTTCTTC
TRBJ1-2 TRBV5-1 - few CASSFLGATYGYTF TGCGCCAGCAGCTTTCTAGGGGCCACCTATGGCTACACCTTC
TRBJ2-5 TRBV12-3/TRBV12-4 TRBD2 few CASSPGTSGGPGETQYF TGTGCCAGCAGTCCCGGGACTAGCGGGGGCCCGGGGGAGACCCAGTACTTC
TRBJ1-6 TRBV27 TRBD1 few CASGAGTENSPLHF TGTGCCAGCGGAGCCGGGACAGAGAATTCACCCCTCCACTTT
TRBJ1-4 TRBV4-1 - - CASRRGRNEKLFF TGCGCCAGCAGACGGGGTCGTAATGAAAAACTGTTTTTT
TRBJ2-3 TRBV12-3/TRBV12-4 - many CASSLEYTDTQYF TGTGCCAGCAGTTTGGAGTACACAGATACGCAGTATTTT
TRBJ2-1 TRBV5-1 TRBD2 - CASSWEGLAGAGEQFF TGCGCCAGCAGCTGGGAGGGACTAGCGGGAGCCGGTGAGCAGTTCTTC
TRBJ2-1 TRBV6-1 TRBD1 few CASNDLPGTGSYNEQFF TGTGCCAGCAATGACCTCCCCGGGACAGGGTCCTACAATGAGCAGTTCTTC
TRBJ2-3 TRBV6-5 - many CASRSLVDTQYF TGTGCCAGCAGAAGCCTAGTGGATACGCAGTATTTT
TRBJ1-2 TRBV19 - - CASSPSTGEGYGYTF TGTGCCAGTAGTCCTTCGACCGGAGAAGGCTATGGCTACACCTTC
TRBJ1-1 TRBV14 - few CASSQGFAPAQFFF TGTGCCAGCAGCCAAGGCTTCGCACCAGCCCAATTTTTCTTT
TRBJ1-2 TRBV7-2 TRBD1 few CASSTDRAHGYTF TGTGCCAGCAGCACCGACAGGGCCCATGGCTACACCTTC
TRBJ1-5 TRBV10-3 TRBD1 - CAIRETGDNQPQHF TGTGCCATCAGAGAAACAGGGGACAATCAGCCCCAGCATTTT
TRBJ2-1 TRBV5-1 TRBD2 many CASSWPPGLAGLNEQFF TGCGCCAGCAGCTGGCCGCCGGGACTAGCGGGGTTAAATGAGCAGTTCTTC
TRBJ2-5 TRBV6-6 TRBD2 few CASSYASGETQYF TGTGCCAGCAGTTACGCTAGCGGGGAGACCCAGTACTTC
TRBJ1-3 TRBV13 - many CASSLGQGLEYSGNTIYF TGTGCCAGCAGCTTAGGCCAGGGTTTGGAATACTCTGGAAACACCATATATTTT
TRBJ2-2 TRBV20-1 - - CSARARKSDTGELFF TGCAGTGCTAGAGCCAGGAAGTCAGACACCGGGGAGCTGTTTTTT
TRBJ1-6 TRBV11-2 - few CASSLVGRRDSPLHF TGTGCCAGCAGCTTAGTCGGACGGAGGGATTCACCCCTCCACTTT
TRBJ2-5 TRBV20-1 - few CSASRGAGLQETQYF TGCAGTGCATCACGGGGTGCGGGGTTACAAGAGACCCAGTACTTC
TRBJ1-5 TRBV15 - - CATSRAGGKSRNQPQHF TGTGCCACCAGCAGAGCGGGGGGCAAAAGTCGCAATCAGCCCCAGCATTTT
TRBJ2-3 TRBV11-1 - - CASSLALDTDTQYF TGTGCCAGCAGCTTGGCTCTAGACACAGATACGCAGTATTTT
TRBJ1-2 TRBV6-2/TRBV6-3 - - CASGSIFSGYTF TGTGCCAGCGGTTCCATCTTCTCGGGGTACACCTTC
TRBJ2-5 TRBV19 TRBD2 - CASSIGASGGTETQYF TGTGCCAGTAGTATAGGGGCTAGCGGGGGGACTGAGACCCAGTACTTC
TRBJ2-5 TRBV9 - - CASSVDSWGETQYF TGTGCCAGCAGCGTGGACAGTTGGGGAGAGACCCAGTACTTC
TRBJ2-5 TRBV14 - many CASSQDRSMQETQYF TGTGCCAGCAGCCAAGATCGGAGCATGCAAGAGACCCAGTACTTC
TRBJ2-3 TRBV12-3/TRBV12-4 - few CASNPGPAETDTQYF TGTGCCAGCAACCCGGGGCCAGCGGAGACAGATACGCAGTATTTT
TRBJ2-3 TRBV4-3 - many CASSPRGPSPSDTQYF TGCGCCAGCAGCCCACGGGGCCCGTCTCCCTCAGATACGCAGTATTTT
TRBJ1-2 TRBV27 TRBD1 few CASSLGQTRSYTF TGTGCCAGCAGTTTGGGACAGACCAGGAGCTACACCTTC
TRBJ2-4 TRBV5-1 - - CASSLDLLGFSKNIQYF TGCGCCAGCAGCTTGGATTTACTGGGGTTTTCCAAAAACATTCAGTACTTC
TRBJ2-7 TRBV4-1 - - CASSQDLAIEQYF TGCGCCAGCAGCCAAGATTTAGCGATCGAGCAGTACTTC
TRBJ1-2 TRBV4-3 TRBD1 few CASSRKGTAYGYTF TGCGCCAGCAGCCGGAAAGGGACAGCCTATGGCTACACCTTC
TRBJ2-1 TRBV28 - few CASNMVTGSLGEQFF TGTGCCAGCAACATGGTGACAGGATCCTTGGGTGAGCAGTTCTTC
TRBJ2-3 TRBV27 - few CASSFDPPTDTQYF TGTGCCAGCAGTTTCGACCCCCCAACAGATACGCAGTATTTT
TRBJ2-7 TRBV5-1 - few CASSRTGTPDEQYF TGCGCCAGCAGCCGTACCGGGACTCCCGACGAGCAGTACTTC
TRBJ2-2 TRBV6-2/TRBV6-3 TRBD1 - CASSYGGQPNTGELFF TGTGCCAGCAGTTACGGGGGACAGCCTAACACCGGGGAGCTGTTTTTT
TRBJ2-5 TRBV7-9 TRBD2 few CASSGGIGGFERETQYF TGTGCCAGCAGCGGAGGCATCGGGGGGTTTGAGCGAGAGACCCAGTACTTC
TRBJ2-3 TRBV25-1 - many CASSESGAQDTQYF TGTGCCAGCAGTGAATCGGGGGCCCAAGATACGCAGTATTTT
TRBJ2-2 TRBV4-3 - few CASTRHFRGPSDGELFF TGCGCCAGCACCCGACATTTCCGGGGACCTAGCGACGGGGAGCTGTTTTTT
TRBJ2-1 TRBV4-1 TRBD2 - CASSQDPGLDYNEQFF TGCGCCAGCAGCCAAGATCCGGGACTAGATTACAATGAGCAGTTCTTC
TRBJ2-2 TRBV28 - - CASKVGGDYTGELFF TGTGCCAGCAAGGTGGGGGGTGACTACACCGGGGAGCTGTTTTTT
TRBJ2-2 TRBV7-9 TRBD1 - CASSRPAGTGTGELFF TGTGCCAGCAGTCGGCCCGCGGGGACAGGAACCGGGGAGCTGTTTTTT
TRBJ1-3 TRBV6-5 TRBD1 - CASRRTGGNTIYF TGTGCCAGCAGACGGACAGGCGGAAACACCATATATTTT
TRBJ2-7 TRBV6-5 TRBD2 - CASQALAGFYEQYF TGTGCCTCCCAAGCCCTAGCGGGGTTCTACGAGCAGTACTTC
TRBJ2-5 TRBV7-2 - - CASSLGDQGLETQYF TGTGCCAGCAGCTTAGGGGACCAAGGACTGGAGACCCAGTACTTC
TRBJ2-3 TRBV12-3/TRBV12-4 TRBD1 few CASSAGQGLTDTQYF TGTGCCAGCAGTGCGGGACAGGGGCTCACAGATACGCAGTATTTT
TRBJ2-5 TRBV4-1 TRBD2 few CASSSPKRGGQETQYF TGCGCCAGCAGCTCCCCTAAGCGGGGGGGCCAAGAGACCCAGTACTTC
TRBJ2-5 TRBV4-1 - - CASSQVPIETQYF TGCGCCAGCAGCCAAGTGCCGATAGAGACCCAGTACTTC
TRBJ2-3 TRBV10-3 - few CAINPESGHTTDTQYF TGTGCCATCAATCCCGAATCGGGACACACCACAGATACGCAGTATTTT
TRBJ2-1 TRBV3-2 - few CASSRTLCYNEQFF TGTGCCAGCAGCCGGACACTATGCTACAATGAGCAGTTCTTC